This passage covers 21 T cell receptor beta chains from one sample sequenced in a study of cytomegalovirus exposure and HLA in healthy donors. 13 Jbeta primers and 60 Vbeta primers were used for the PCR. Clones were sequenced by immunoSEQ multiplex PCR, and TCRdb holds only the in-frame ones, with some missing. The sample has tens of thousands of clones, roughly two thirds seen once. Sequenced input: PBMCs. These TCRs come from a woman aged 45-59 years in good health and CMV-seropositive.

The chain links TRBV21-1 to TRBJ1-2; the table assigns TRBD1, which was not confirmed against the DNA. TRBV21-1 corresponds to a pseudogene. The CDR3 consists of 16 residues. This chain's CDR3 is CASSKAGFWGLYGYTF. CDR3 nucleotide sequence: TGTGCCAGCAGCAAAGCTGGGTTTTGGGGCCTTTATGGCTACACCTTC.

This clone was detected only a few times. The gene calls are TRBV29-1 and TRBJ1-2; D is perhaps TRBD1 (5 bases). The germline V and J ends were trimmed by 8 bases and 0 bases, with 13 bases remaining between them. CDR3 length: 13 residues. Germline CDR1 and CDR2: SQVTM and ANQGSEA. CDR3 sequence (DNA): TGCAGCCTCATGGGGGGAGCTAACTATGGCTACACCTTC. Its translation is CSLMGGANYGYTF.

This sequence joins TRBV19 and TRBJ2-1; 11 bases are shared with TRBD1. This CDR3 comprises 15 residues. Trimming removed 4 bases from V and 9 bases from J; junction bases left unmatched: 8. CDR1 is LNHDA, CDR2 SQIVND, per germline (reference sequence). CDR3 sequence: CASSSRDRGIGEQFF. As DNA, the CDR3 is TGTGCCAGTAGTAGCCGGGACAGGGGGATCGGTGAGCAGTTCTTC.

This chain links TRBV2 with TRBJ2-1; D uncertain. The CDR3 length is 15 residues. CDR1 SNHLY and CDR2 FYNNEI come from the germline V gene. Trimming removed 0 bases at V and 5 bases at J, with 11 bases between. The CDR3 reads CASSEAPRRDNEQFF. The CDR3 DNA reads TGTGCCAGCAGTGAAGCGCCTCGCCGGGACAATGAGCAGTTCTTC.

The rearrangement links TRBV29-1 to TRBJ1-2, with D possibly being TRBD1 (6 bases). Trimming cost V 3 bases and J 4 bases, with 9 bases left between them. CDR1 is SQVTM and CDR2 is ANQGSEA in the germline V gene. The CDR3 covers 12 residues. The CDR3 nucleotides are TGCAGCGTTGACGCCAGGGGCTATGGCTACACCTTC. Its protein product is CSVDARGYGYTF.

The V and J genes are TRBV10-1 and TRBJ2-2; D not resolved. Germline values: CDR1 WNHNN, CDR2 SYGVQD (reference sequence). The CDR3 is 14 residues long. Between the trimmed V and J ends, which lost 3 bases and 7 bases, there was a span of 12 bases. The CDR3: CASSDLSGGGELFF. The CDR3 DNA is TGCGCCAGCAGTGACTTATCGGGTGGCGGGGAGCTGTTTTTT.

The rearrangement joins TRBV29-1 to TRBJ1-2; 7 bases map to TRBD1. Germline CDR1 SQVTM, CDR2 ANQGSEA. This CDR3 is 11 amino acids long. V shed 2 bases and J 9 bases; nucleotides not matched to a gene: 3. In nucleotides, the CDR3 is TGCAGCGTTGAAAGGGACAGTCGCTACACCTTC. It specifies CSVERDSRYTF.

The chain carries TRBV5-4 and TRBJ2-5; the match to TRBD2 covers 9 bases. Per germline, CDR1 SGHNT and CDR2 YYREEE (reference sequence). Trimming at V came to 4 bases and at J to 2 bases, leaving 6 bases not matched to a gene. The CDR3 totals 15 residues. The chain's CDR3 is CASSQTSGAQETQYF. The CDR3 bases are TGTGCCAGCAGCCAGACTAGCGGAGCACAAGAGACCCAGTACTTC. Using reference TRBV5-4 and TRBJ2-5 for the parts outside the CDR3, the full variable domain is ETGVTQSPTHLIKTRGQQVTLRCSSQSGHNTVSWYQQALGQGPQFIFQYYREEENGRGNFPPRFSGLQFPNYSSELNVNALELDDSALYLCASSQTSGAQETQYFGPGTRLLVL.

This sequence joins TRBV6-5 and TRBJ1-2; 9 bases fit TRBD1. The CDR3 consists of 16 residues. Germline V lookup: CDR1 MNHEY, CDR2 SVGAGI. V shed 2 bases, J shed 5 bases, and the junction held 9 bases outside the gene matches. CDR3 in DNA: TGTGCCAGCAGTTACGCCACAGGGGGCTTCGCTTATGGCTACACCTTC. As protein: CASSYATGGFAYGYTF.

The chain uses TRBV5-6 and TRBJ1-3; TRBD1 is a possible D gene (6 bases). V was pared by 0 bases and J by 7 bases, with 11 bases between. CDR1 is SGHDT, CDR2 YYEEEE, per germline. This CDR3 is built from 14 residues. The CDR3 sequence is CASSLVGGRNTIYF. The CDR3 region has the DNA TGTGCCAGCAGCTTGGTGGGGGGGCGGAACACCATATATTTT. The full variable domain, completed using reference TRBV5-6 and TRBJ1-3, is DAGVTQSPTHLIKTRGQQVTLRCSPKSGHDTVSWYQQALGQGPQFIFQYYEEEERQRGNFPDRFSGHQFPNYSSELNVNALLLGDSALYLCASSLVGGRNTIYFGEGSWLTVV.

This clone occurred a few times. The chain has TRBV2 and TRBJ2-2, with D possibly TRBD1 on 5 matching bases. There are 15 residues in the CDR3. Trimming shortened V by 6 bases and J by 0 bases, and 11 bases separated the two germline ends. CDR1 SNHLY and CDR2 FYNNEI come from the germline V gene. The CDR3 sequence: CASRGLWPNTGELFF. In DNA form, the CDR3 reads TGTGCCAGCAGGGGGCTATGGCCGAACACCGGGGAGCTGTTTTTT.

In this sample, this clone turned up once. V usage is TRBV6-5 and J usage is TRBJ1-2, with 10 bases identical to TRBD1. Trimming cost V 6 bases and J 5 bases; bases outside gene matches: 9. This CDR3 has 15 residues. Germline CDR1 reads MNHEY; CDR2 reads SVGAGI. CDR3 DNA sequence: TGTGCCAGCAGAATTGGGACAGGGGATGGGTATGGCTACACCTTC. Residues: CASRIGTGDGYGYTF.

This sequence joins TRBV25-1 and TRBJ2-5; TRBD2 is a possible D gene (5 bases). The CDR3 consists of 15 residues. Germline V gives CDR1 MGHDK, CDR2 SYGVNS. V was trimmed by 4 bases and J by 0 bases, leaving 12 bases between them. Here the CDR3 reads CASSGRPGNQETQYF. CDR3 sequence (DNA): TGTGCCAGCAGTGGGAGGCCAGGAAACCAAGAGACCCAGTACTTC.

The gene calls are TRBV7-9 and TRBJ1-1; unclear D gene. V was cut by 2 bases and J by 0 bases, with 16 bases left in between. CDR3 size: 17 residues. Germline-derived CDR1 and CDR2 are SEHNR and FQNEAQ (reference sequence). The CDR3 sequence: CASSLPWADLMNTEAFF. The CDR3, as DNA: TGTGCCAGCAGCTTACCTTGGGCAGATCTTATGAACACTGAAGCTTTCTTT. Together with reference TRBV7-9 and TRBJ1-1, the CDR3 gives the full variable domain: DTGVSQNPRHKITKRGQNVTFRCDPISEHNRLYWYRQTLGQGPEFLTYFQNEAQLEKSRLLSDRFSAERPKGSFSTLEIQRTEQGDSAMYLCASSLPWADLMNTEAFFGQGTRLTVV.

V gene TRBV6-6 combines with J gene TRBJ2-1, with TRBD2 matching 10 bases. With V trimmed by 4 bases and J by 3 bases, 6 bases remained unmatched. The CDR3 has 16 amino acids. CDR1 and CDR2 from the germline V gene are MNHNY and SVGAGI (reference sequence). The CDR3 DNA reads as TGTGCCAGCAGTTTATCGGGACTAGCGAGCTACAATGAGCAGTTCTTC. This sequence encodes CASSLSGLASYNEQFF.

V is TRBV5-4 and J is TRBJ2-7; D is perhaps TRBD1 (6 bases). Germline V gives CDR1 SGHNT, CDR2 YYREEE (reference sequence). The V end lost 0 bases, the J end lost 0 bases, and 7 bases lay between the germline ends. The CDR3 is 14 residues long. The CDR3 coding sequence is TGTGCCAGCAGCTTGGGGACAGACTCCTACGAGCAGTACGTC. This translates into CASSLGTDSYEQYV.

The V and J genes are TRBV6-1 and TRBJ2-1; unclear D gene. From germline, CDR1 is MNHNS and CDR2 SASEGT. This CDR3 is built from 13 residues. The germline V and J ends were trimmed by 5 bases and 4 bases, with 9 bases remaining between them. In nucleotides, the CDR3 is TGTGCCAGCAGTCATCGAGGTTACAATGAGCAGTTCTTC. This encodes CASSHRGYNEQFF.

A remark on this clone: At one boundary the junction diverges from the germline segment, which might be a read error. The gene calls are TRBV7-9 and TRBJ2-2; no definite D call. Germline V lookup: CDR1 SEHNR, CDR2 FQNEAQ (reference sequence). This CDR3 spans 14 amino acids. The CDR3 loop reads CSSSLTANTGELFF. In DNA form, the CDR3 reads TGTTCCAGCAGCTTAACAGCGAACACCGGGGAGCTGTTTTTT.

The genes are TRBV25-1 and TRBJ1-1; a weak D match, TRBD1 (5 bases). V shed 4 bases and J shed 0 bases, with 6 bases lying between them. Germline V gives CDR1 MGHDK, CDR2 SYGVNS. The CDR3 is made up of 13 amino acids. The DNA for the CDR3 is TGTGCCAGCAGTGGCAGGGTGAACACTGAAGCTTTCTTT. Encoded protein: CASSGRVNTEAFF.

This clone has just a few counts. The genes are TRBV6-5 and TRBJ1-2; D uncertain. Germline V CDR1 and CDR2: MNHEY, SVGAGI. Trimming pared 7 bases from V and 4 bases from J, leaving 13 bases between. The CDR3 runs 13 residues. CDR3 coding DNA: TGTGCCAGCACCCCAGACACAACCTATGGCTACACCTTC. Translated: CASTPDTTYGYTF.

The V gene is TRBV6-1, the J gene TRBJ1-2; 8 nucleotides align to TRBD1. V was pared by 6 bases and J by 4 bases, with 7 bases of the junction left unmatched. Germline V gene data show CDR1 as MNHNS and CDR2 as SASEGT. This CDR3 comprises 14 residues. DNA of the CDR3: TGTGCCAGCAGCCCAGGGGGCGCGATCTATGGCTACACCTTC. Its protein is CASSPGGAIYGYTF.